The 9 T cell receptor beta chains given below trace back to one sample, sequenced in a study of T cells in women clearing cervical HPV infection. Generated by immunoSEQ multiplex PCR, the TCRdb table keeps only in-frame clones and is missing some. The listing records about 48,000 clones. Sequenced sample: blood buffy coat. The source of these receptors is a woman between 18 and 75 years old with a cervical HPV16 infection that either progressed to CIN3+ or cleared (not recorded which).

On this clone: Read coverage stops 3 residues before the CDR3 terminus; the germline J gene supplies the remainder. The J gene is TRBJ2-7, the V gene TRBV6-1; D is ambiguous. The V gene's germline CDR1 is MNHNS and CDR2 SASEGT. Trimming took off 1 base at V and 0 bases at J, with 13 bases between the two ends. This CDR3 comprises 16 residues. The CDR3 bases that were read are TGTGCCAGCAGTGAAGGCCGCTGGCGGAGCTCCTACGAG. Residues: CASSEGRWRSSYE. The full-length CDR3 reads as CASSEGRWRSSYEQYF.

On this clone: Sequencing ends 3 residues short of the CDR3 end; the germline J gene provides the rest. The rearrangement uses TRBV30 and TRBJ2-7, with 8 positions matching TRBD1. This CDR3 is 15 amino acids long. J was trimmed by 2 bases and V by 1 base; bases with no gene match: 7. Germline V CDR1 and CDR2: GTSNPN, SVGIG (reference sequence). The part of the CDR3 DNA that was read is TGTGCCTGGAGTGAGCCGGGACAGGCCACCTACGAG. It specifies CAWSEPGQATYE. In full, the CDR3 is CAWSEPGQATYEQYF. Looking up the rest from reference TRBV30 and TRBJ2-7 gives the full variable domain: SQTIHQWPATLVQPVGSPLSLECTVEGTSNPNLYWYRQAAGRGLQLLFYSVGIGQISSEVPQNLSASRPQDRQFILSSKKLLLSDSGFYLCAWSEPGQATYEQYFGPGTRLTVT.

This CDR3 reads CASSFFWGASGNPSVTDTQYF. The covered CDR3 bases are TGTGCCAGCAGCTTTTTTTGGGGGGCTAGCGGAAATCCTTCTGTCACAGATACG. The rearrangement joins TRBV13 to TRBJ2-3; D might be TRBD2 (7 bases). The read ends 3 residues before the CDR3 terminus; that terminus is restored from the germline J gene. CDR3 size: 21 residues. Germline lookup yields CDR1 PRHDT and CDR2 FYEKMQ (reference sequence). V lost 3 bases, J lost 2 bases, and 30 bases lay in between.

For this clone: The missing CDR3 end, 3 residues past where the read stops, is filled in from the germline J gene. This chain links TRBV11-2 with TRBJ2-4, with TRBD2 matching over 9 bases. This CDR3 has 15 residues. The germline CDR1 and CDR2 sequences are SGHAT and FQNNGV. The sequenced part of the CDR3 DNA is TGTGCCAGCAGCCAAACCGGGACTAGCTCTGTGATT. This codes for CASSQTGTSSVI. The CDR3 reads in full as CASSQTGTSSVIQYF.

About this clone itself: With the read ending 3 residues before the CDR3 end, the germline J gene is used to fill in that end. The chain uses TRBV5-5 and TRBJ1-2, with D hard to call. Germline V gene sequence: CDR1 SGHKS, CDR2 YYEKEE (reference sequence). This CDR3 is built from 13 residues. V was trimmed by 3 bases and J by 3 bases, leaving 9 bases between them. The covered CDR3 bases are TGTGCCAGCAGCTATCCCAGTTACTATGGC. It encodes CASSYPSYYG. The full-length CDR3 reads as CASSYPSYYGYTF.

A remark on this clone: With the read ending 3 residues before the CDR3 end, the germline J gene is used to fill in that end. This chain joins TRBV5-1 and TRBJ2-7, with 9 bases aligning to TRBD1. The CDR3 runs 12 residues. CDR1 and CDR2 from the germline V gene are SGHRS and YFSETQ. V lost 4 bases and J lost 6; bases outside the gene matches: 2. The DNA read from the CDR3 is TGCGCCAGCAGCCCGGACAGGGGCGAG. Translation: CASSPDRGE. The CDR3 in its entirety is CASSPDRGEQYF. Drawing the rest from reference TRBV5-1 and TRBJ2-7, the complete variable domain is KAGVTQTPRYLIKTRGQQVTLSCSPISGHRSVSWYQQTPGQGLQFLFEYFSETQRNKGNFPGRFSGRQFSNSRSEMNVSTLELGDSALYLCASSPDRGEQYFGPGTRLTVT.

A word on this clone: From the germline J gene comes the end of the CDR3, since the read stops 3 residues before it. The chain uses TRBV7-2 and TRBJ2-7; possibly TRBD1 for D (6 bases). Trimming shortened V by 5 bases and J by 3 bases, and 11 bases separated the two germline ends. Germline V gives CDR1 SGHTA, CDR2 FQGNSA. CDR3 length: 13 amino acids. The CDR3 loop reads CASSNTQGYEQYF. The CDR3 DNA, read in part, is TGTGCCAGCAGCAACACACAGGGCTACGAG.

A remark on this clone: The read is 3 residues too short to cover the CDR3 end, so that end is filled in from the germline J gene. This sequence joins TRBV20-1 and TRBJ2-7; D perhaps matches TRBD1 (6 bases). Germline CDR1 DFQATT, CDR2 SNEGSKA (reference sequence). Trimming pared 6 bases from V and 2 bases from J, leaving 14 bases between. The CDR3 consists of 13 residues. The CDR3 bases that were read are TGCAGTGCGTTTCGGGACACCGCCTACGAG. Protein: CSAFRDTAYE. The CDR3, in full, reads CSAFRDTAYEQYF.

Notes on this clone: The CDR3 end lies 3 residues beyond the end of the read and is filled in from the germline J gene. This chain joins TRBV10-3 and TRBJ1-5; 8 bases are shared with TRBD1. The CDR3 contains 15 residues. CDR1 is ENHRY, CDR2 SYGVKD, per germline. With 0 bases clipped from V and 5 bases from J, the junction kept 3 bases outside the gene matches. Partial CDR3 DNA: TGTGCCATCAGTGAGTCCCCGACAGGGGATCAGCCC. Translation: CAISESPTGDQP. The full-length CDR3 reads as CAISESPTGDQPQHF.